The 16 T cell receptor beta chains below all came from one sample that was sequenced in a study of T cells in Graves' hyperthyroidism and ophthalmopathy. Amplification targeted TCR beta CDR3 regions from RNA transcripts. A first-round RT-PCR of the TCR CDR3 used the HTBI primer set. TCRdb analysed the multiplex PCR reads with MiXCR anew, one entry per CDR3 protein. The repertoire holds more than 250,000 distinct CDR3 sequences, with around 15% as singletons. Input material: blood. These receptors were obtained from a woman aged 45-65 years with Graves' hyperthyroidism that later progressed to Graves' ophthalmopathy.

This chain links TRBV2 with TRBJ1-4, with 9 bases that match TRBD1. V shed 7 bases and J 5 bases; nucleotides not matched to a gene: 5. The CDR3 is 14 amino acids. CDR1 is SNHLY, CDR2 FYNNEI, per germline. The CDR3 loop is CASITGTGNEKLFF. In DNA, the CDR3 is TGTGCCAGCATTACCGGGACAGGGAATGAAAAACTGTTTTTT. Using reference TRBV2 and TRBJ1-4 for the parts outside the CDR3, the full variable domain is EPEVTQTPSHQVTQMGQEVILRCVPISNHLYFYWYRQILGQKVEFLVSFYNNEISEKSEIFDDQFSVERPDGSNFTLKIRSTKLEDSAMYFCASITGTGNEKLFFGSGTQLSVL.

The table lists this clonotype with many counts. The chain employs TRBV6-1 and TRBJ2-7; 9 nucleotides agree with TRBD2. Trimming cost V 4 bases and J 3 bases; bases outside gene matches: 13. CDR1 and CDR2 (germline): MNHNS, SASEGT. This CDR3 region has 17 residues. The CDR3 nucleotides read TGTGCCAGCAGTGTCCGATCGACCGGGACTAGCCTCTACGAGCAGTACTTC. Protein: CASSVRSTGTSLYEQYF.

The table lists this clonotype with many counts. The chain is built from TRBV3-1 and TRBJ2-3; D is unclear. There are 15 residues in the CDR3. Germline-derived CDR1 and CDR2 are LGHDT and YNNKEL (reference sequence). V shed 1 base and J shed 2 bases, with 10 bases lying between them. CDR3 sequence reads: CASSQAAVITDTQYF. The CDR3 nucleotides are TGTGCCAGCAGCCAAGCCGCAGTGATCACAGATACGCAGTATTTT.

This clonotype was counted ten times or more. The gene calls are TRBV28 and TRBJ2-7; the match to TRBD1 covers 9 bases. V was clipped by 4 bases and J by 6 bases; unmatched bases: 10. Germline V gives CDR1 MDHEN, CDR2 SYDVKM. The CDR3 covers 15 residues. The CDR3, as DNA: TGTGCCAGCAGTTCCTCCGGGACAGGGTCGAGCGAGCAGTACTTC. This codes for CASSSSGTGSSEQYF.

CDR3 DNA sequence: TGCAGCGTTGAAAGAGGGGCGGCGAGCAATCAGCCCCAGCATTTT. This sequence encodes CSVERGAASNQPQHF. This chain links TRBV29-1 with TRBJ1-5; TRBD1 is a possible D gene (5 bases). The CDR3 covers 15 residues. Between the trimmed V and J ends, which lost 2 bases and 1 base, there was a span of 12 bases. The germline CDR1 and CDR2 sequences are SQVTM and ANQGSEA.

This clonotype appeared a few times. The chain carries TRBV2 and TRBJ1-1; a possible D gene is TRBD1 (6 bases). Germline V gene data show CDR1 as SNHLY and CDR2 as FYNNEI. Trimming took 5 bases from V and 0 from J, leaving 13 bases between them. The CDR3 runs to 15 residues. CDR3 nucleotides: TGTGCCAGCAGTTTAAGGGGGAATTTGAACACTGAAGCTTTCTTT. Its translation: CASSLRGNLNTEAFF.

The sample holds many counts of this clonotype. The CDR3 is CSARDPGLGETQYF. DNA for the CDR3: TGCAGTGCTAGAGATCCAGGCCTAGGGGAGACCCAGTACTTC. The chain combines TRBV20-1 with TRBJ2-5; D remains unclear. Per germline, CDR1 DFQATT and CDR2 SNEGSKA (reference sequence). Trimming removed 0 bases at V and 5 bases at J, with 13 bases between. This CDR3 region has 14 residues.

This clonotype was observed many times. This rearrangement joins TRBV11-2 to TRBJ2-7; 10 bases fit TRBD2. The J segment lost 2 bases and the V segment lost 10 bases, leaving 8 bases of the junction unmatched. The CDR3 consists of 14 residues. Germline V lookup: CDR1 SGHAT, CDR2 FQNNGV. Here the CDR3 reads CATTLAGGTYEQYF. Written as DNA, the CDR3 is TGTGCCACCACGTTAGCGGGAGGTACCTACGAGCAGTACTTC.

This clonotype was seen repeatedly, ten times or more. CDR3 residues: CATKRGGGGTEAFF. In DNA, the CDR3 is TGTGCCACCAAAAGGGGCGGGGGCGGCACTGAAGCTTTCTTT. The rearrangement joins TRBV15 to TRBJ1-1; weak D call: TRBD1 (6 bases). The CDR3 sequence is 14 residues long. Germline V lookup: CDR1 LNHNV, CDR2 YYDKDF (reference sequence). V was clipped by 7 bases and J by 4 bases, with 16 bases between them.

This clonotype was detected ten times or more. The rearrangement joins TRBV20-1 to TRBJ2-1, with 7 bases that match TRBD2. The V and J ends lost 0 bases and 5 bases, in that order; junction bases with no gene match: 10. The CDR3 length is 16 residues. Germline V CDR1 and CDR2: DFQATT, SNEGSKA (reference sequence). CDR3 coding DNA: TGCAGTGCTAGAGATCGAAAACTAGCGCACGACAATGAGCAGTTCTTC. Its translation is CSARDRKLAHDNEQFF.

With regard to this clonotype: A read error may explain this, as a much larger clone is one base away. This sequence joins TRBV27 and TRBJ2-1; D possibly corresponds to TRBD1 (5 bases). This CDR3 contains 14 residues. Germline V lookup: CDR1 MNHEY, CDR2 SMNVEV (reference sequence). The CDR3 loop is CASIRQGGYSEQFF. CDR3 in DNA: TGTGCCAGCATTCGTCAGGGCGGTTACAGTGAGCAGTTCTTC.

The chain recombines TRBV19 with TRBJ2-7; 7 nucleotides match TRBD2. Per the germline V gene, CDR1 is LNHDA and CDR2 is SQIVND (reference sequence). Trimming cost V 6 bases and J 3 bases; bases outside gene matches: 5. The CDR3 consists of 13 residues. CDR3 region: CASRGLFIYEQYF. The CDR3 DNA follows: TGTGCCAGTAGGGGACTATTCATCTACGAGCAGTACTTC.

This clonotype was seen at least ten times. This sequence joins TRBV7-6 and TRBJ2-5, with TRBD1 identical over 7 bases. Germline loops: CDR1 SGHVS, CDR2 FNYEAQ. CDR3 length: 14 residues. The junction had 2 bases not matched to a gene; V was cut back by 3 bases and J by 1 base. CDR3 nucleotide sequence: TGTGCCAGCAGCTTGGGGGACAGCCAAGAGACCCAGTACTTC. Translated, it gives CASSLGDSQETQYF.

This clonotype was detected ten times or more. The chain links TRBV2 to TRBJ1-5; D remains ambiguous. The V end was cut by 7 bases, the J end by 5 bases, with 9 bases between. This CDR3 spans 12 amino acids. Germline loops: CDR1 SNHLY, CDR2 FYNNEI. CDR3 protein: CASKSGDQPQHF. The DNA of the CDR3 is TGTGCCAGCAAGTCCGGCGATCAGCCCCAGCATTTT.

This clonotype was observed at least ten times. This chain connects TRBV12-3 or TRBV12-4 to TRBJ1-1, with D uncertain. CDR3 length equals 16 residues. Trimming cost V 6 bases and J 7 bases, with 24 bases left between them. The CDR3 bases are TGTGCCAGCAGCCTGACTTTTGCCTCACCTTTAGATGAAGCTTTCTTT. As protein: CASSLTFASPLDEAFF.

The table lists this clonotype with a few counts. Relative to the germline gene, one junction end is altered; a read error may explain this. V is TRBV27 and J is TRBJ2-2, with D hard to call. Germline V gene sequence: CDR1 MNHEY, CDR2 SMNVEV (reference sequence). The CDR3 has 18 residues. The CDR3 protein is CATSLIGSYKSATGELFF. In nucleotides, the CDR3 is TGTGCCACCAGTTTAATCGGAAGCTATAAGTCCGCCACCGGGGAGCTGTTTTTT.